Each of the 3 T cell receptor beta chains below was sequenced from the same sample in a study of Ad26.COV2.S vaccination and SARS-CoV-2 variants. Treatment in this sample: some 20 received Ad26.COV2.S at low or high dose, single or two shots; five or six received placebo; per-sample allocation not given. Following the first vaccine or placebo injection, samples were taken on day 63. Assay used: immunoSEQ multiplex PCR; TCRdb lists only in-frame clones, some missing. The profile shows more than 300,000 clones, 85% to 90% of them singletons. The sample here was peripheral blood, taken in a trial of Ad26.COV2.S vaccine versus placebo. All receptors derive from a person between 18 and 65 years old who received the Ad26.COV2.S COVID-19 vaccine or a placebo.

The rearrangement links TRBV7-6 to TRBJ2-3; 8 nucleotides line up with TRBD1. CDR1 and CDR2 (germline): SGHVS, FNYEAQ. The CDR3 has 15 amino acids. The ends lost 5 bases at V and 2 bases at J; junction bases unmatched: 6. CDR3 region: CASSRQGKNTDTQYF. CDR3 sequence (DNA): TGTGCCAGCAGCAGACAGGGGAAAAACACAGATACGCAGTATTTT.

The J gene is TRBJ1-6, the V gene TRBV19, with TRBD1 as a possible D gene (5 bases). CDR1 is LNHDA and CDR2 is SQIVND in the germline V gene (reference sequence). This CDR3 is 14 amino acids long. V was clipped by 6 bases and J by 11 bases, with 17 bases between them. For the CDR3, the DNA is TGTGCCAGTAGGATTCAGGGAGTGAATGCACCCCTCCACTTT. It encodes CASRIQGVNAPLHF.

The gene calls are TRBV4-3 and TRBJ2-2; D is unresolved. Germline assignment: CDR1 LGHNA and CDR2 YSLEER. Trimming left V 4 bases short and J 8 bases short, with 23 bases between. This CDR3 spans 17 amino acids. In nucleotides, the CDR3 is TGCGCCAGCAGCCCCCTATTGACCGGTCCCCGGCCTGGGGAGCTGTTTTTT. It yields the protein CASSPLLTGPRPGELFF.